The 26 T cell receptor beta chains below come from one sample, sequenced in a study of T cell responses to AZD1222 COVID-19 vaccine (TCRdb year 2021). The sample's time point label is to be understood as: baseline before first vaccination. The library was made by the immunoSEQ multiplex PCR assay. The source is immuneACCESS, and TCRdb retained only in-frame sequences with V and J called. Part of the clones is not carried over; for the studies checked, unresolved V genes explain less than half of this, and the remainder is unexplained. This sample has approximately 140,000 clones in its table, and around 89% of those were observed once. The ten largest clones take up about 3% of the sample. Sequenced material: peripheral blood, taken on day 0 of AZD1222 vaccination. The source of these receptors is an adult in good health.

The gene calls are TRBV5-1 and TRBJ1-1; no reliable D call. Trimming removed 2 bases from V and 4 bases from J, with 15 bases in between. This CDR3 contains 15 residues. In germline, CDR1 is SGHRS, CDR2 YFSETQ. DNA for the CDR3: TGCGCCAGCAGCTTAGGTGGGATTTGGGGCACTGAAGCTTTCTTT. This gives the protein CASSLGGIWGTEAFF.

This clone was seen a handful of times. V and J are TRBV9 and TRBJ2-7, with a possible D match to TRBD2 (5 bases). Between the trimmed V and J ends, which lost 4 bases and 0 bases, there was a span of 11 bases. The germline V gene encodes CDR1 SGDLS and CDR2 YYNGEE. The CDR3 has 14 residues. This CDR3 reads CASSPSGSSYEQYF. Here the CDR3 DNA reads TGTGCCAGCAGCCCTTCGGGGAGCTCCTACGAGCAGTACTTC.

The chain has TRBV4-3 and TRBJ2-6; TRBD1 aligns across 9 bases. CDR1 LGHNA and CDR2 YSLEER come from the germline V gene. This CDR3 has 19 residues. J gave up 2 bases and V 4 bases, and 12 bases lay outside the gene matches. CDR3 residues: CASSPDRDRASAGANVLTF. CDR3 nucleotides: TGCGCCAGCAGCCCCGACCGGGACAGGGCTTCAGCTGGGGCCAACGTCCTGACTTTC.

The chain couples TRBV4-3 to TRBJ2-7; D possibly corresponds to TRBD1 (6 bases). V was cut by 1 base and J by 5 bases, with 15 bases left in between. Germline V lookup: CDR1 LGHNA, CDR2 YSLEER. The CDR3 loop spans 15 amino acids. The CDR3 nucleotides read TGCGCCAGCAGCCAAGGTAGACAGGCCGCCCACGAGCAGTACTTC. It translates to CASSQGRQAAHEQYF.

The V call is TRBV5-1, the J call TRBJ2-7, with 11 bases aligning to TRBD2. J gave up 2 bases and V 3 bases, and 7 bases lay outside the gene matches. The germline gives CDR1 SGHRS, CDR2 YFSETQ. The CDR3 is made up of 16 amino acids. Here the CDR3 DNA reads TGCGCCAGCAGCTCACTGCCGGGACTAGCGGCCTACGAGCAGTACTTC. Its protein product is CASSSLPGLAAYEQYF. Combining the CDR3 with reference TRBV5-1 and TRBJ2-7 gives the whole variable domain KAGVTQTPRYLIKTRGQQVTLSCSPISGHRSVSWYQQTPGQGLQFLFEYFSETQRNKGNFPGRFSGRQFSNSRSEMNVSTLELGDSALYLCASSSLPGLAAYEQYFGPGTRLTVT.

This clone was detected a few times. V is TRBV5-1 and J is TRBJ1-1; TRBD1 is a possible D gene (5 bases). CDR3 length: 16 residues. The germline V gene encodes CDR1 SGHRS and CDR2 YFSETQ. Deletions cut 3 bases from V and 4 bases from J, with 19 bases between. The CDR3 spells CASSSSQGLRSTEAFF. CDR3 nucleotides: TGCGCCAGCAGCTCCAGCCAGGGTCTACGGTCCACTGAAGCTTTCTTT.

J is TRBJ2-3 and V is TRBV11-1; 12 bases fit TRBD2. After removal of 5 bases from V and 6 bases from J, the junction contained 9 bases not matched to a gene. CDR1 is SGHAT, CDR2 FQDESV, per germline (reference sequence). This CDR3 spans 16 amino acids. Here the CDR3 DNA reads TGTGCCAGCAGCCCCCTTCTAGCGGGGGGGCTGGATACGCAGTATTTT. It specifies CASSPLLAGGLDTQYF.

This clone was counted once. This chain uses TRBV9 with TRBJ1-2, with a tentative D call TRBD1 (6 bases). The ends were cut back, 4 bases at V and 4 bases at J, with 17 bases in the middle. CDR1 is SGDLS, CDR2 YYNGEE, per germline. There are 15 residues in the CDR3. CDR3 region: CASSPTGLLSYGYTF. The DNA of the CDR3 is TGTGCCAGCAGCCCGACAGGACTCTTAAGCTATGGCTACACCTTC. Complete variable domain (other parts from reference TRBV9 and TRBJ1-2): DSGVTQTPKHLITATGQRVTLRCSPRSGDLSVYWYQQSLDQGLQFLIQYYNGEERAKGNILERFSAQQFPDLHSELNLSSLELGDSALYFCASSPTGLLSYGYTFGSGTRLTVV.

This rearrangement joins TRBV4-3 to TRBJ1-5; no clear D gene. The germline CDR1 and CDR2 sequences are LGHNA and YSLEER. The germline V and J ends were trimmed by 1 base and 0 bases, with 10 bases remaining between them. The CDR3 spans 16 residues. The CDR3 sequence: CASSQGAYNSNQPQHF. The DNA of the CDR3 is TGCGCCAGCAGCCAAGGTGCATACAATAGCAATCAGCCCCAGCATTTT.

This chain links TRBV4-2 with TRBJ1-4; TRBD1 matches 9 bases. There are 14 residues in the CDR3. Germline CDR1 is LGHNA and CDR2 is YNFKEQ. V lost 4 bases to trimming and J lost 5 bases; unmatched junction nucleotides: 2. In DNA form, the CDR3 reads TGTGCCAGCAGCCCTGGGACAGGGAATGAAAAACTGTTTTTT. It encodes CASSPGTGNEKLFF.

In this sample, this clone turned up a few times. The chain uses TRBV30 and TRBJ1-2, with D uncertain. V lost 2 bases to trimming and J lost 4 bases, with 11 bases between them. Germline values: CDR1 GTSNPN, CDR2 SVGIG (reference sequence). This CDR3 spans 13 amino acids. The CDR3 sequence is CAWSFLQLYGYTF. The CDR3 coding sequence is TGTGCCTGGAGTTTTTTACAGCTCTATGGCTACACCTTC.

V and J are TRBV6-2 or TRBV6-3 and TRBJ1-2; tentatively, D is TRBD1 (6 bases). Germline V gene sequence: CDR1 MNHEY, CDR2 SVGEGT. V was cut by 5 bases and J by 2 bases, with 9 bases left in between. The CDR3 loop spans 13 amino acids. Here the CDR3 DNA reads TGTGCCAGCAGTCTCCAGGGGAACTATGGCTACACCTTC. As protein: CASSLQGNYGYTF.

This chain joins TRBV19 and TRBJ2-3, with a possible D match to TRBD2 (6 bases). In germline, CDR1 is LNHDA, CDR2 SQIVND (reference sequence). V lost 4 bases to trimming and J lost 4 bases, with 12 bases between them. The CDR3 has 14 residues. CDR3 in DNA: TGTGCCAGTAGTAGCGGGGACGGCCCAGATACGCAGTATTTT. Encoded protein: CASSSGDGPDTQYF.

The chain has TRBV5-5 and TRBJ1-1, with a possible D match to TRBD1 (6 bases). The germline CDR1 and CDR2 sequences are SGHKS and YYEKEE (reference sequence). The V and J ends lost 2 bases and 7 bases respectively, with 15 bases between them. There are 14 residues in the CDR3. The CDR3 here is CASSLQGGSGEAFF. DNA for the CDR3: TGTGCCAGCAGCTTACAGGGCGGGAGTGGTGAAGCTTTCTTT.

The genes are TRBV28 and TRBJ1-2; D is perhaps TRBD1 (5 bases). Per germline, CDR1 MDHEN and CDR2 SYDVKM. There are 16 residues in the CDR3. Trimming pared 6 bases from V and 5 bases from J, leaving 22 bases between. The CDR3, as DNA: TGTGCCAGCAGGGGCCTCGGGACCCCCATTGGATATGGCTACACCTTC. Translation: CASRGLGTPIGYGYTF.

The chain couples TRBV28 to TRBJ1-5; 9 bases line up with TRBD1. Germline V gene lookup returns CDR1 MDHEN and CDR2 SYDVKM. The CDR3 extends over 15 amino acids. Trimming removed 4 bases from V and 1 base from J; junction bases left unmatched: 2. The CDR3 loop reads CASSSTGGSNQPQHF. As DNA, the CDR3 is TGTGCCAGCAGTTCGACAGGGGGGAGCAATCAGCCCCAGCATTTT.

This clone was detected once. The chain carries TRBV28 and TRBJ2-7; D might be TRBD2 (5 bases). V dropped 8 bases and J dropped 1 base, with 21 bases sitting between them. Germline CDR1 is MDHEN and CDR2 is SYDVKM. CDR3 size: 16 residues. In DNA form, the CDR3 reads TGTGCCAGCCTCCGGGGATCAGCACTGGGGTCCTACGAGCAGTACTTC. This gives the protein CASLRGSALGSYEQYF.

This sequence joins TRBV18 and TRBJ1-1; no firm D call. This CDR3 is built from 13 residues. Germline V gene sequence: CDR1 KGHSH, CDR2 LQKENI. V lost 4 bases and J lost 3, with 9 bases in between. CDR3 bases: TGTGCCAGCTCACTAGCGGGCTACACTGAAGCTTTCTTT. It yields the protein CASSLAGYTEAFF. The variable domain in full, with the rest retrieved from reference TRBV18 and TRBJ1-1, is NAGVMQNPRHLVRRRGQEARLRCSPMKGHSHVYWYRQLPEEGLKFMVYLQKENIIDESGMPKERFSAEFPKEGPSILRIQQVVRGDSAAYFCASSLAGYTEAFFGQGTRLTVV.

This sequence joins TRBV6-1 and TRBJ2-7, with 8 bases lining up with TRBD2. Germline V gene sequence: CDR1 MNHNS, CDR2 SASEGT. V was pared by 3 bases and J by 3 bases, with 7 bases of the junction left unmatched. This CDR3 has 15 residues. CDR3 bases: TGTGCCAGCAGTGAGCGTAGCGGGGCTGTCTACGAGCAGTACTTC. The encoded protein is CASSERSGAVYEQYF.

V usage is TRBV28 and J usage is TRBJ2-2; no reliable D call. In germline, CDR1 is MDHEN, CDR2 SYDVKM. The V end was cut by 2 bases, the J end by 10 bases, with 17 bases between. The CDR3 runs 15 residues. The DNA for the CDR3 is TGTGCCAGCAGTTTAAATTACAAAAAGGCGGAGGAGCTGTTTTTT. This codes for CASSLNYKKAEELFF.

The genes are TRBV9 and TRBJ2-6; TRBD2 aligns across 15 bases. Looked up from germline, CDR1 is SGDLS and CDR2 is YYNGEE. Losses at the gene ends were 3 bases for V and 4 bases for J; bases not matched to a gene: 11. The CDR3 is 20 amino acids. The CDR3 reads CASSDGLAGGIASGANVLTF. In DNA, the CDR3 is TGTGCCAGCAGCGACGGACTAGCGGGAGGGATCGCCAGCGGGGCCAACGTCCTGACTTTC.

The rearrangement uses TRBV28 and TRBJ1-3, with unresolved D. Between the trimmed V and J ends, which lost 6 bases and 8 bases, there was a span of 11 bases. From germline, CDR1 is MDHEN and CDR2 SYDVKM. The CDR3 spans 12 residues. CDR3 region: CASRSNVDTIYF. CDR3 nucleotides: TGTGCCAGCAGGTCTAATGTAGACACCATATATTTT.

CDR3 in amino acids: CASSAPGQGTISGNTIYF. For the CDR3, the DNA is TGCGCCAGCAGCGCTCCGGGACAGGGTACGATCTCTGGAAACACCATATATTTT. The rearrangement uses TRBV10-1 and TRBJ1-3, with TRBD1 identical over 9 bases. The CDR3 contains 18 residues. The V gene's germline CDR1 is WNHNN and CDR2 SYGVQD (reference sequence). J was trimmed by 0 bases and V by 6 bases; bases with no gene match: 12.

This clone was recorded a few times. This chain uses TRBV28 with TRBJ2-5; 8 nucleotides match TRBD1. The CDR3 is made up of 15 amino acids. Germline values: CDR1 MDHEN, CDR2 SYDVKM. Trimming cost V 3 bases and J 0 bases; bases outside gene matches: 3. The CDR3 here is CASSFRDRYQETQYF. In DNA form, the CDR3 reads TGTGCCAGCAGTTTCCGGGACAGGTACCAAGAGACCCAGTACTTC.

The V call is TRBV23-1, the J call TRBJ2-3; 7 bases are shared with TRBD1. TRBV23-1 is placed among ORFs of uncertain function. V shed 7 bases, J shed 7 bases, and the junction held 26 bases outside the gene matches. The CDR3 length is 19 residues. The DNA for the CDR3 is TGCGCCAGCATATTCCGGGACAGCTCGAGGAATAATGTGTTATATACGCAGTATTTT. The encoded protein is CASIFRDSSRNNVLYTQYF.

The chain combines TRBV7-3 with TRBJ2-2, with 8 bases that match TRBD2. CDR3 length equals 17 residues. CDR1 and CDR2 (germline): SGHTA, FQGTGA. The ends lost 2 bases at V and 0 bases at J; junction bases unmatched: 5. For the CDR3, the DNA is TGTGCCAGCAGCTTACACCCAGCGGGGGCGAACACCGGGGAGCTGTTTTTT. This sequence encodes CASSLHPAGANTGELFF.